The rows below give T cell receptor beta chains drawn from one sample of a study of T cell responses to AZD1222 COVID-19 vaccine. Libraries were prepared by immunoSEQ multiplex PCR; TCRdb keeps only in-frame clonotypes and omits some of them. This table holds about 130,000 clones, 94% found once. The specimen comprised peripheral blood, sampled on day 0 of AZD1222 vaccination. All receptors derive from an adult in good health. Both conserved end residues are part of each CDR3. The D gene is left open where the match is weak. Clone sizes are given selectively: once, few, many, or a class where the clone is expanded.

v_call	d_call	j_call	clone_size	cdr3_aa	cdr3_nt
TRBV19	TRBD2	TRBJ2-1	-	CASSKLAGDDNEQFF	TGTGCCAGTAGTAAACTAGCGGGAGACGACAATGAGCAGTTCTTC
TRBV10-1	-	TRBJ1-6	-	CASSRGTDFGSPLHF	TGCGCCAGCAGCCGGGGAACGGACTTCGGTTCACCCCTCCACTTT
TRBV4-1	TRBD2	TRBJ2-7	-	CASSQDQASGRYEQYF	TGCGCCAGCAGCCAAGATCAGGCTAGCGGGAGGTACGAGCAGTACTTC
TRBV3-1/TRBV3-2	-	TRBJ1-2	-	CASSQIWVHGYTF	TGTGCCAGCAGCCAGATCTGGGTCCATGGCTACACCTTC
TRBV4-3	-	TRBJ2-1	-	CASSQDRGDNEQFF	TGCGCCAGCAGCCAAGACAGGGGAGACAATGAGCAGTTCTTC
TRBV7-2	TRBD1	TRBJ1-2	-	CASSMGQGGMGYTF	TGTGCCAGCAGCATGGGACAGGGGGGAATGGGCTACACCTTC
TRBV6-5	TRBD2	TRBJ2-1	-	CASRPVAGGVNEQFF	TGTGCCAGCAGGCCCGTAGCGGGAGGTGTAAATGAGCAGTTCTTC
TRBV3-1/TRBV3-2	-	TRBJ1-4	-	CASSQESGAVATNEKLFF	TGTGCCAGCAGCCAAGAATCAGGTGCAGTTGCAACTAATGAAAAACTGTTTTTT
TRBV6-5	TRBD1	TRBJ2-3	-	CASSRTGSTDTQYF	TGTGCCAGCAGTCGGACAGGAAGCACAGATACGCAGTATTTT
TRBV6-5	-	TRBJ2-7	-	CASSTGWASYEQYF	TGTGCCAGCAGCACCGGGTGGGCGAGCTACGAGCAGTACTTC
TRBV18	TRBD1	TRBJ1-6	-	CASSRGTGANSYNSPLHF	TGTGCCAGCTCACGCGGGACAGGGGCGAACTCCTATAATTCACCCCTCCACTTT
TRBV28	-	TRBJ2-7	-	CASSGLAFSYEQYF	TGTGCCAGCAGTGGTCTAGCCTTTTCCTACGAGCAGTACTTC
TRBV25-1	-	TRBJ1-6	-	CASSDHHNSPLHF	TGTGCCAGCAGTGACCACCACAATTCACCCCTCCACTTT
TRBV19	-	TRBJ2-1	-	CASRAAQSHNEQFF	TGTGCCAGTAGGGCAGCCCAAAGCCACAATGAGCAGTTCTTC
TRBV28	-	TRBJ1-3	few	CASRRHGGEPGNTIYF	TGTGCCAGCAGGCGTCACGGCGGGGAACCTGGAAACACCATATATTTT
TRBV18	-	TRBJ1-3	-	CASSPLGDSGNTIYF	TGTGCCAGCTCACCACTGGGAGACTCTGGAAACACCATATATTTT
TRBV5-4	-	TRBJ2-5	-	CASSLAGAGRKETQYF	TGTGCCAGCAGCTTGGCGGGGGCGGGGAGGAAAGAGACCCAGTACTTC
TRBV5-4	-	TRBJ2-3	-	CASRTPRGAQYF	TGTGCCAGCAGAACTCCCAGGGGGGCGCAGTATTTT
TRBV6-5	-	TRBJ1-1	-	CASSYSPGRNTEAFF	TGTGCCAGCAGTTACTCACCGGGCAGGAACACTGAAGCTTTCTTT
TRBV18	TRBD1	TRBJ2-7	-	CASSPLEPGQGFNEQYF	TGTGCCAGCTCACCACTCGAACCGGGACAGGGTTTCAACGAGCAGTACTTC
TRBV27	TRBD1	TRBJ1-2	-	CASSPAGTARFIYGYTF	TGTGCCAGCAGTCCGGCCGGGACAGCGAGATTTATCTATGGCTACACCTTC
TRBV2	-	TRBJ1-2	-	CASSEALTPGGYTF	TGTGCCAGCAGTGAAGCCCTGACCCCGGGTGGCTACACCTTC
TRBV4-1	TRBD2	TRBJ2-1	once	CASSQKRAGFYNEQFF	TGCGCCAGCAGCCAAAAAAGAGCGGGATTCTACAATGAGCAGTTCTTC
TRBV15	-	TRBJ2-1	-	CATSTPRGTEQFF	TGTGCCACCAGCACGCCCCGGGGGACTGAGCAGTTCTTC
TRBV6-6	-	TRBJ2-7	-	CASSYVRAGEQYF	TGTGCCAGCAGTTACGTCAGGGCAGGGGAGCAGTACTTC
TRBV12-3/TRBV12-4	-	TRBJ2-5	once	CASSFGETQYF	TGTGCCAGCAGTTTTGGGGAGACCCAGTACTTC
TRBV10-3	-	TRBJ1-3	once	CAIGAGNSGNTIYF	TGTGCCATCGGGGCGGGGAACTCTGGAAACACCATATATTTT
TRBV9	-	TRBJ2-2	-	CASSRRGVAGELFF	TGTGCCAGCAGCCGACGAGGGGTGGCCGGGGAGCTGTTTTTT
TRBV2	-	TRBJ1-4	-	CASSVPATNEKLFF	TGTGCCAGCAGTGTACCAGCAACTAATGAAAAACTGTTTTTT
TRBV6-1	-	TRBJ2-6	once	CASSEVSSGANVLTF	TGTGCCAGCAGTGAAGTCAGCTCTGGGGCCAACGTCCTGACTTTC
TRBV21-1	-	TRBJ1-2	-	CASSRKLTYGYTF	TGTGCCAGCAGCCGAAAACTGACCTATGGCTACACCTTC
TRBV30	TRBD2	TRBJ2-5	-	CAWRGLAGEEETQYF	TGTGCCTGGAGAGGACTAGCGGGAGAAGAAGAGACCCAGTACTTC
TRBV10-3	-	TRBJ1-6	-	CAVNSGLNSPLHF	TGTGCCGTAAATTCAGGGCTCAATTCACCCCTCCACTTT
TRBV2	TRBD1	TRBJ2-7	-	CASRGQSYEQYF	TGTGCCAGCAGGGGACAGAGCTACGAGCAGTACTTC
TRBV5-5	TRBD2	TRBJ2-1	-	CASSLTSGRASSYNEQFF	TGTGCCAGCAGCTTAACTAGCGGGAGGGCTAGCTCCTACAATGAGCAGTTCTTC
TRBV5-1	-	TRBJ2-1	-	CASSLAGGPQVNEQFF	TGCGCCAGCAGCTTGGCCGGAGGCCCGCAGGTGAATGAGCAGTTCTTC
TRBV19	-	TRBJ1-6	once	CASTRDGQNSPLHF	TGTGCCAGTACCCGGGACGGGCAAAATTCACCCCTCCACTTT
TRBV30	TRBD1	TRBJ2-7	-	CAWSKGTGGGHEQYF	TGTGCCTGGAGTAAGGGGACAGGGGGCGGTCACGAGCAGTACTTC
TRBV7-2	-	TRBJ2-5	-	CASSLVIVETQYF	TGTGCCAGCAGCTTAGTCATAGTAGAGACCCAGTACTTC
TRBV2	-	TRBJ1-4	-	CASRGAGEKLFF	TGTGCCAGCAGGGGGGCCGGGGAAAAACTGTTTTTT
TRBV19	TRBD1	TRBJ1-5	once	CASSAPRSQGAGSVSNQPQHF	TGTGCCAGTAGTGCCCCCCGGTCACAGGGGGCCGGTAGTGTTAGCAATCAGCCCCAGCATTTT
TRBV5-6	TRBD1	TRBJ1-6	once	CASSLDRGYNSPLHF	TGTGCCAGCAGCTTGGACAGGGGCTATAATTCACCCCTCCACTTT
TRBV7-3	TRBD2	TRBJ2-1	once	CASSQTSDSYNEQFF	TGTGCCAGCAGCCAGACTAGCGATTCCTACAATGAGCAGTTCTTC
TRBV11-2	-	TRBJ2-7	-	CASSPGGGGLPYEQYF	TGTGCCAGCAGTCCAGGGGGAGGGGGCCTTCCCTACGAGCAGTACTTC
TRBV4-2	TRBD2	TRBJ2-7	-	CASSRELAGGYEQYF	TGTGCCAGCAGCCGTGAACTAGCGGGAGGATACGAGCAGTACTTC
TRBV4-2	-	TRBJ2-1	-	CASSQADFSYNEQFF	TGTGCCAGCAGCCAAGCAGATTTTTCCTACAATGAGCAGTTCTTC
TRBV19	-	TRBJ1-1	-	CASSWSQREAFF	TGTGCCAGTAGTTGGTCTCAACGAGAAGCTTTCTTT
TRBV5-8	TRBD2	TRBJ2-1	-	CASSSGLAGAAYNEQFF	TGTGCCAGCAGCTCGGGACTAGCGGGAGCGGCCTACAATGAGCAGTTCTTC
TRBV6-5	TRBD2	TRBJ2-7	-	CASSYSVASGSYEQYF	TGTGCCAGCAGTTACTCCGTGGCTAGCGGATCCTACGAGCAGTACTTC
TRBV30	-	TRBJ1-6	-	CAWDPSSYNSPLHF	TGTGCCTGGGACCCGAGCTCCTATAATTCACCCCTCCACTTT